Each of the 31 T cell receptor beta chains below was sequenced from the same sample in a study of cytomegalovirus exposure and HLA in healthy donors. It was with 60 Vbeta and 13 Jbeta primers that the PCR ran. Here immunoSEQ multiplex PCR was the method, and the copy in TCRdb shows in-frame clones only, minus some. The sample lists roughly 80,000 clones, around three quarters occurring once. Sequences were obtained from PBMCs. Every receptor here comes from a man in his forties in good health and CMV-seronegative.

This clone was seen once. CDR3 loop: CASRRDTTTRYQHF. The CDR3 DNA reads TGCGCCAGCAGAAGGGACACGACAACCCGTTATCAGCATTTT. The V and J genes are TRBV10-1 and TRBJ1-5; maybe TRBD1 (6 bases). Trimming cost V 6 bases and J 13 bases, with 22 bases left between them. This CDR3 is 14 amino acids long. Germline V gene data show CDR1 as WNHNN and CDR2 as SYGVQD (reference sequence).

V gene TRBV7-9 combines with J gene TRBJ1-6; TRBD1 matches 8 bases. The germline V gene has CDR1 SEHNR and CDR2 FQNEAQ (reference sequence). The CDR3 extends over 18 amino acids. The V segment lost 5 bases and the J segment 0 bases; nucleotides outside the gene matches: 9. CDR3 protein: CASSRGQGLSSYNSPLHF. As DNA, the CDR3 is TGTGCCAGCAGCCGCGGACAGGGCCTTAGCTCCTATAATTCACCCCTCCACTTT.

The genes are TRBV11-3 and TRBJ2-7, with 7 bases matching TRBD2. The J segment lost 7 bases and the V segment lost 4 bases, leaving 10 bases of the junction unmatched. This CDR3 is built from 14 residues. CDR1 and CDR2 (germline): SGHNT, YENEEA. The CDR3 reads CASSSPGRGGEQYF. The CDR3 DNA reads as TGTGCCAGCAGCTCCCCGGGGAGGGGAGGGGAGCAGTACTTC.

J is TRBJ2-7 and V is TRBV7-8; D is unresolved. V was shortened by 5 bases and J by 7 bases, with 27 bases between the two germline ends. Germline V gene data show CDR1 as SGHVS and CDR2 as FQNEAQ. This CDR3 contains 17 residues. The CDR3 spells CASSPQVSSTAFGEQYF. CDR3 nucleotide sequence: TGTGCCAGCAGCCCTCAGGTCTCGTCAACCGCCTTTGGAGAGCAGTACTTC.

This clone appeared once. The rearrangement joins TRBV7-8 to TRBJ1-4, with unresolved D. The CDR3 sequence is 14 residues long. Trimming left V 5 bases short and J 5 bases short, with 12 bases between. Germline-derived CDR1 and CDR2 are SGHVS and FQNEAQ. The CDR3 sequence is CASSPRVLNEKLFF. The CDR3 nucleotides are TGTGCCAGCAGCCCCCGGGTACTGAATGAAAAACTGTTTTTT.

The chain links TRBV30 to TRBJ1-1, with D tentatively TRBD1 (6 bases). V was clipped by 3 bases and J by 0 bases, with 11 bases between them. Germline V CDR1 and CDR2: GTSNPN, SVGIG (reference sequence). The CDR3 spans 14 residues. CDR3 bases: TGTGCCTGGAGCCGGGACACGATGAACACTGAAGCTTTCTTT. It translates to CAWSRDTMNTEAFF.

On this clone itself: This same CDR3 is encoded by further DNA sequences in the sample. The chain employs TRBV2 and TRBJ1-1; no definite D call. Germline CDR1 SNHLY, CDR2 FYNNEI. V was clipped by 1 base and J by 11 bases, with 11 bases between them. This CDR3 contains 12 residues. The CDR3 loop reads CASSEVARSAFF. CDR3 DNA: TGTGCCAGCAGTGAAGTGGCCCGTTCTGCTTTCTTT.

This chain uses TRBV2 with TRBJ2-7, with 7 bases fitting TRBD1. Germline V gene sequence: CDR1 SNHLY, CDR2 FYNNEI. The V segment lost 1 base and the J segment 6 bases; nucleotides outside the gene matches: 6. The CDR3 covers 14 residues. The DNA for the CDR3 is TGTGCCAGCAGTGAAGGGGCAGGGGGACCCGAGCAGTACTTC. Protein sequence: CASSEGAGGPEQYF.

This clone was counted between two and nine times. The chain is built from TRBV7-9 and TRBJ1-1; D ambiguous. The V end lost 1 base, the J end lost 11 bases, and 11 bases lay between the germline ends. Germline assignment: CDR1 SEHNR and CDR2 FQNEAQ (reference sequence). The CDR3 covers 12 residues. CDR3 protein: CASSLVLSRAFF. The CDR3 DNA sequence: TGTGCCAGCAGCTTAGTTCTTTCTAGGGCTTTCTTT.

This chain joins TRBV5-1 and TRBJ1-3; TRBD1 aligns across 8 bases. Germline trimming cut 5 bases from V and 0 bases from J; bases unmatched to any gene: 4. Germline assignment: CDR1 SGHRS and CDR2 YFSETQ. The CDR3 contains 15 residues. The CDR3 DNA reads TGCGCCAGCAGTCAGGGGGCCATCTCTGGAAACACCATATATTTT. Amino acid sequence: CASSQGAISGNTIYF.

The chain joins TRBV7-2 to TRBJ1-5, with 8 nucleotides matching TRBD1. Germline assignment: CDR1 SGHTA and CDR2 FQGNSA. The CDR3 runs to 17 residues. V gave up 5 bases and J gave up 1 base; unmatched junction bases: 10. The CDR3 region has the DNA TGTGCCAGCAGCACTCTACCAGGGGGCGGGAGCAATCAGCCCCAGCATTTT. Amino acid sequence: CASSTLPGGGSNQPQHF. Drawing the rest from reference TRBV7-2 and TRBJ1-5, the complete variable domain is GAGVSQSPSNKVTEKGKDVELRCDPISGHTALYWYRQSLGQGLEFLIYFQGNSAPDKSGLPSDRFSAERTGGSVSTLTIQRTQQEDSAVYLCASSTLPGGGSNQPQHFGDGTRLSIL.

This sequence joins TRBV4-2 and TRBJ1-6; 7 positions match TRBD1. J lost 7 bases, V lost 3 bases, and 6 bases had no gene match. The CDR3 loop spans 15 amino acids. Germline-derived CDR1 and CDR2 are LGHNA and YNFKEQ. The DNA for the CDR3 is TGTGCCAGCAGCCAGGCGACAGGGAGCAATTCACCCCTCCACTTT. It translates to CASSQATGSNSPLHF.

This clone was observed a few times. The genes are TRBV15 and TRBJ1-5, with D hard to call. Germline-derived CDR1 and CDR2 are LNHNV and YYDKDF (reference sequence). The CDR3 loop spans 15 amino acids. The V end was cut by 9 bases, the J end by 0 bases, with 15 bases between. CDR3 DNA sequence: TGTGCCACTATGGCCGATGAATATAGCAATCAGCCCCAGCATTTT. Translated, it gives CATMADEYSNQPQHF.

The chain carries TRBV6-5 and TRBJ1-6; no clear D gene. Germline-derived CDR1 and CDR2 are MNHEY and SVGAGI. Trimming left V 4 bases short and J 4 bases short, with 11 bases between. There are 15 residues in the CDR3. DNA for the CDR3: TGTGCCAGCAGTTCGGTGGCGGATTATAATTCACCCCTCCACTTT. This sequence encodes CASSSVADYNSPLHF.

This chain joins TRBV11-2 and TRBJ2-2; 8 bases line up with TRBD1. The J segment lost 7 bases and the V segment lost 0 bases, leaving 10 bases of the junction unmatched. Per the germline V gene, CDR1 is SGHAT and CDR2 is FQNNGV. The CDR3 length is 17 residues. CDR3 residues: CASSLEIGQGAIGELFF. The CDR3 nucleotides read TGTGCCAGCAGCTTAGAGATAGGCCAGGGGGCTATCGGGGAGCTGTTTTTT.

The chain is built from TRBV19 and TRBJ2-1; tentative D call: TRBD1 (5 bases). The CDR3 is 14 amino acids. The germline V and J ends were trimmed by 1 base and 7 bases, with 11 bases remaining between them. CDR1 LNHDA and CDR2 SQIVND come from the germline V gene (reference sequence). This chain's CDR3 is CASSIGRGWNEQFF. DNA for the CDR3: TGTGCCAGTAGTATAGGAAGGGGCTGGAATGAGCAGTTCTTC. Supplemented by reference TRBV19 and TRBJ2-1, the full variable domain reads DGGITQSPKYLFRKEGQNVTLSCEQNLNHDAMYWYRQDPGQGLRLIYYSQIVNDFQKGDIAEGYSVSREKKESFPLTVTSAQKNPTAFYLCASSIGRGWNEQFFGPGTRLTVL.

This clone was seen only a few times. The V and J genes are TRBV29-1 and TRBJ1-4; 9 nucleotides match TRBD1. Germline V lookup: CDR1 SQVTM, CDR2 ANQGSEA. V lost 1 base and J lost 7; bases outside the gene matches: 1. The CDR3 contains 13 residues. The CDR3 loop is CSVEVTGGEKLFF. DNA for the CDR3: TGCAGCGTTGAAGTGACAGGGGGTGAAAAACTGTTTTTT.

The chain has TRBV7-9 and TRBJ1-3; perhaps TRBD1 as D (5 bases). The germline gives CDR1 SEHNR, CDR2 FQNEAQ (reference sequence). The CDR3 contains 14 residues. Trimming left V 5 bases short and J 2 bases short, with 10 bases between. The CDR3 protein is CASSTGHAGNTIYF. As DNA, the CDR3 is TGTGCCAGCAGCACTGGACATGCTGGAAACACCATATATTTT.

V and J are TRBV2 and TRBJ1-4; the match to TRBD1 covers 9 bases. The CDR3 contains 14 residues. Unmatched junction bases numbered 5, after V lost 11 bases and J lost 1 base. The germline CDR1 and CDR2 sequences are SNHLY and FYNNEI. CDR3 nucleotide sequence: TGTGCCGGACAGGGGTCATTAACTAATGAAAAACTGTTTTTT. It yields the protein CAGQGSLTNEKLFF.

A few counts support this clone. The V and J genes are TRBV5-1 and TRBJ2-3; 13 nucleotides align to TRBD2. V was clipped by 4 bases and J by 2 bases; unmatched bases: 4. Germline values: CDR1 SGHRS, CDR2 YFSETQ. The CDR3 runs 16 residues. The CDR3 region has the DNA TGCGCCAGCAGCCCGGGACTAGCGGGGTCCACAGATACGCAGTATTTT. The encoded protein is CASSPGLAGSTDTQYF. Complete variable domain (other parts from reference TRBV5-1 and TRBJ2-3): KAGVTQTPRYLIKTRGQQVTLSCSPISGHRSVSWYQQTPGQGLQFLFEYFSETQRNKGNFPGRFSGRQFSNSRSEMNVSTLELGDSALYLCASSPGLAGSTDTQYFGPGTRLTVL.

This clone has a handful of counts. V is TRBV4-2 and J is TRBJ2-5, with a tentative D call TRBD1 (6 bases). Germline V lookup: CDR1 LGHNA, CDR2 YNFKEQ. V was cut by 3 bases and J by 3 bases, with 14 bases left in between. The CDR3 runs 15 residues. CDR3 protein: CASSQGSDSEETQYF. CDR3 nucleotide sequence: TGTGCCAGCAGCCAGGGCTCGGACAGCGAAGAGACCCAGTACTTC.

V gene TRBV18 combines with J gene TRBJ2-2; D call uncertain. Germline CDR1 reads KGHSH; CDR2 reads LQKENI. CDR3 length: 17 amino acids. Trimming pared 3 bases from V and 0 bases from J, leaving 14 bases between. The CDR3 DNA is TGTGCCAGCTCACCTCTAGGAGTAACCGCGAACACCGGGGAGCTGTTTTTT. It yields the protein CASSPLGVTANTGELFF.

CDR3 region: CASTVSNQPQHF. The CDR3 DNA follows: TGTGCCAGCACCGTTAGTAATCAGCCCCAGCATTTT. The V and J genes are TRBV7-9 and TRBJ1-5, with no clear D. This CDR3 contains 12 residues. Per the germline V gene, CDR1 is SEHNR and CDR2 is FQNEAQ (reference sequence). V lost 7 bases, J lost 4 bases, and 8 bases lay in between.

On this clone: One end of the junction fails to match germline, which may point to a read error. Here the CDR3 reads CSSSLRLAGGYNTGELFF. For the CDR3, the DNA is TGTTCCAGCAGCTTACGACTAGCGGGGGGCTACAACACCGGGGAGCTGTTTTTT. V gene TRBV7-9 combines with J gene TRBJ2-2, with 13 bases aligning to TRBD2. This CDR3 has 18 amino acids. Germline lookup yields CDR1 SEHNR and CDR2 FQNEAQ (reference sequence).

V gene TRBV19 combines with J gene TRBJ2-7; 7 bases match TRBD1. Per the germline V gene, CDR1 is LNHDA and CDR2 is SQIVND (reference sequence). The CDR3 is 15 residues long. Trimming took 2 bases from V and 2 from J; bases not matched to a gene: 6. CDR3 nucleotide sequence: TGTGCCAGTAGTATATCGACCACAGGGGCCTACGAGCAGTACTTC. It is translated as CASSISTTGAYEQYF.

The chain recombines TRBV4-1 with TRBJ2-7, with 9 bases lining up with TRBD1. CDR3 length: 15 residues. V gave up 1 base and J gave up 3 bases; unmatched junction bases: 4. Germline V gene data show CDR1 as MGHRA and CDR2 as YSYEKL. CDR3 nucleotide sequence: TGCGCCAGCAGCCAAGGGGGACAGGGCATCTACGAGCAGTACTTC. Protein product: CASSQGGQGIYEQYF.

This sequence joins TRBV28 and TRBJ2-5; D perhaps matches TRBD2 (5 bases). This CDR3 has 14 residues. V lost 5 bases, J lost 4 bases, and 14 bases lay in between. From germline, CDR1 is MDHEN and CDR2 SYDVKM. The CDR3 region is CASSPGVLLETQYF. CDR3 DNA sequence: TGTGCCAGCAGTCCCGGGGTTCTTTTAGAGACCCAGTACTTC.

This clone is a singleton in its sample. CDR3 coding DNA: TGTGCCACCAGCAGAGATCTCGGCCTCCCGGGGGCAGATACGCAGTATTTT. Encoded protein: CATSRDLGLPGADTQYF. The J gene is TRBJ2-3, the V gene TRBV15; tentative D call: TRBD2 (6 bases). CDR1 and CDR2 (germline): LNHNV, YYDKDF (reference sequence). CDR3 length: 17 residues. With 0 bases removed from V and 4 bases from J, the gap between germline ends came to 17 bases.

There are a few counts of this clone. CDR3 sequence (DNA): TGTGCCAGCAGCGGATGGGACAGGGGGAGCGAAAAACTGTTTTTT. It translates to CASSGWDRGSEKLFF. The chain combines TRBV5-5 with TRBJ1-4; 11 positions match TRBD1. The CDR3 sequence is 15 residues long. CDR1 is SGHKS and CDR2 is YYEKEE in the germline V gene (reference sequence). J was trimmed by 8 bases and V by 4 bases; bases with no gene match: 7. The entire variable domain, with the rest obtained from reference TRBV5-5 and TRBJ1-4, is as follows: DAGVTQSPTHLIKTRGQQVTLRCSPISGHKSVSWYQQVLGQGPQFIFQYYEKEERGRGNFPDRFSARQFPNYSSELNVNALLLGDSALYLCASSGWDRGSEKLFFGSGTQLSVL.

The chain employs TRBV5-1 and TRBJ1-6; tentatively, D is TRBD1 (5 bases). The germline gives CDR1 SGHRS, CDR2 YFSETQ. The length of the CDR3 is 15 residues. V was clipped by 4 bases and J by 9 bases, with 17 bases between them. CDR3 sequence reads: CASSPDRATGSPLHF. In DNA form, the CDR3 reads TGCGCCAGCAGCCCTGACCGGGCCACAGGTTCACCCCTCCACTTT.

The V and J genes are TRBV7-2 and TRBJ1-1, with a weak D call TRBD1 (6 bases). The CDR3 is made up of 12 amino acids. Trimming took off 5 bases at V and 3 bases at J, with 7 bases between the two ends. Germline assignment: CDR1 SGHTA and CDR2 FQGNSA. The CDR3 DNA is TGTGCCAGCAGCCAGGGGTACACTGAAGCTTTCTTT. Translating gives CASSQGYTEAFF.